Below, 24 T cell receptor beta chains from the same sample are listed, as sequenced in a study of T cell changes during pregnancy in multiple sclerosis. TCRdb keeps only in-frame clones here, not all; method: immunoSEQ multiplex PCR. This table holds tens of thousands of clones, around 92% found once. Material: CD4+ T cells from peripheral blood mononuclear cells, obtained in the third trimester of pregnancy. The origin of the receptors is a female donor with multiple sclerosis, enrolled in a pregnancy study.

The sample holds one count of this clone. V gene TRBV11-1 combines with J gene TRBJ1-2; D perhaps matches TRBD1 (5 bases). This CDR3 contains 12 residues. The germline CDR1 and CDR2 sequences are SGHAT and FQDESV (reference sequence). Trimming left V 5 bases short and J 7 bases short, with 11 bases between. As DNA, the CDR3 is TGTGCCAGCAGCACCCTGGGGGGTGGCTACACCTTC. This encodes CASSTLGGGYTF.

This clone was found once. The chain employs TRBV5-1 and TRBJ2-1; TRBD2 agrees at 12 bases. J was trimmed by 9 bases and V by 5 bases; bases with no gene match: 9. This CDR3 comprises 15 residues. Per the germline V gene, CDR1 is SGHRS and CDR2 is YFSETQ. CDR3 amino acids: CASSPLAGGKGEQFF. The CDR3 DNA sequence: TGCGCCAGCAGTCCACTAGCGGGGGGAAAAGGTGAGCAGTTCTTC.

The chain has TRBV5-6 and TRBJ2-1; 7 bases map to TRBD1. This CDR3 region has 14 residues. V lost 2 bases to trimming and J lost 8 bases; unmatched junction nucleotides: 7. Germline CDR1 SGHDT, CDR2 YYEEEE. The CDR3 DNA reads as TGTGCCAGCAGCTTTAAGGGGGCCCTCGATGAGCAGTTCTTC. It translates to CASSFKGALDEQFF. Combining the CDR3 with reference TRBV5-6 and TRBJ2-1 gives the whole variable domain DAGVTQSPTHLIKTRGQQVTLRCSPKSGHDTVSWYQQALGQGPQFIFQYYEEEERQRGNFPDRFSGHQFPNYSSELNVNALLLGDSALYLCASSFKGALDEQFFGPGTRLTVL.

CDR3: CASSSRLGPNTEAFF. The CDR3 DNA follows: TGTGCCAGCAGCTCCCGACTGGGGCCGAACACTGAAGCTTTCTTT. The chain is built from TRBV7-6 and TRBJ1-1; D is possibly TRBD1 (5 bases). CDR1 SGHVS and CDR2 FNYEAQ come from the germline V gene. Trimming left V 4 bases short and J 1 base short, with 13 bases between. This CDR3 region has 15 residues.

This chain connects TRBV5-4 to TRBJ2-3, with 16 nucleotides matching TRBD2. V trimming: 4 bases; J trimming: 2 bases; junction bases outside the gene matches: 7. The CDR3 extends over 18 amino acids. Germline CDR1 is SGHNT and CDR2 is YYREEE (reference sequence). The CDR3 nucleotides are TGTGCCAGCAGCATGGGACTAGCGGGAGGGCCCCCCACAGATACGCAGTATTTT. This sequence encodes CASSMGLAGGPPTDTQYF.

The rearrangement uses TRBV7-9 and TRBJ1-4; 7 bases fit TRBD1. The junction had 9 bases not matched to a gene; V was cut back by 6 bases and J by 8 bases. CDR1 SEHNR and CDR2 FQNEAQ come from the germline V gene (reference sequence). The length of the CDR3 is 14 residues. The CDR3 loop reads CASSQQGFREKLFF. CDR3 nucleotide sequence: TGTGCCAGCAGTCAACAGGGGTTTCGAGAAAAACTGTTTTTT.

The chain uses TRBV7-9 and TRBJ2-1; 12 nucleotides align to TRBD2. J gave up 3 bases and V 5 bases, and 5 bases lay outside the gene matches. Per germline, CDR1 SEHNR and CDR2 FQNEAQ (reference sequence). The CDR3 extends over 16 amino acids. CDR3 region: CASSKGLAGNYNEQFF. CDR3 nucleotide sequence: TGTGCCAGCAGCAAAGGACTAGCGGGAAACTACAATGAGCAGTTCTTC.

The rearrangement joins TRBV5-1 to TRBJ2-3; 13 bases line up with TRBD2. Per germline, CDR1 SGHRS and CDR2 YFSETQ. J gave up 0 bases and V 5 bases, and 12 bases lay outside the gene matches. The CDR3 runs 19 residues. CDR3 in amino acids: CASRSGLAGAGVSTDTQYF. The CDR3 DNA reads TGCGCCAGCAGGTCCGGACTAGCGGGAGCTGGAGTGAGCACAGATACGCAGTATTTT. The complete variable domain, with remaining parts taken from reference TRBV5-1 and TRBJ2-3, reads KAGVTQTPRYLIKTRGQQVTLSCSPISGHRSVSWYQQTPGQGLQFLFEYFSETQRNKGNFPGRFSGRQFSNSRSEMNVSTLELGDSALYLCASRSGLAGAGVSTDTQYFGPGTRLTVL.

The rearrangement uses TRBV11-2 and TRBJ2-1; tentative D call: TRBD2 (6 bases). Looked up from germline, CDR1 is SGHAT and CDR2 is FQNNGV. V dropped 4 bases and J dropped 10 bases, with 17 bases sitting between them. The length of the CDR3 is 14 residues. CDR3 protein: CASSSDTGVREQFF. The CDR3 nucleotides read TGTGCCAGCAGCTCAGACACGGGAGTGAGGGAGCAGTTCTTC.

The sample holds one count of this clone. The V gene is TRBV11-1, the J gene TRBJ2-1; D is possibly TRBD1 (5 bases). In germline, CDR1 is SGHAT, CDR2 FQDESV (reference sequence). This CDR3 comprises 16 residues. Trimming stripped 5 bases from V and 5 bases from J, with 19 bases between. The CDR3 coding sequence is TGTGCCAGCAGCCGGACGCCGTCAGGGATGAACAATGAGCAGTTCTTC. This encodes CASSRTPSGMNNEQFF.

V and J are TRBV10-2 and TRBJ2-5, with D tentatively TRBD2 (5 bases). In germline, CDR1 is WSHSY, CDR2 SAAADI. The V and J ends lost 1 base and 5 bases respectively, with 8 bases between them. CDR3 length equals 13 residues. CDR3 nucleotides: TGCGCCAGCAGTGAGTTGCGGGTGGAGACCCAGTACTTC. It encodes CASSELRVETQYF.

This clone turned up a few times. V usage is TRBV7-8 and J usage is TRBJ1-1; D is unresolved. V lost 3 bases, J lost 4 bases, and 9 bases lay in between. Germline V gene lookup returns CDR1 SGHVS and CDR2 FQNEAQ. The CDR3 contains 13 residues. This CDR3 reads CASSFADVTEAFF. In nucleotides, the CDR3 is TGTGCCAGCAGCTTCGCGGATGTCACTGAAGCTTTCTTT. The full variable domain, its missing parts supplied by reference TRBV7-8 and TRBJ1-1, is GAGVSQSPRYKVAKRGQDVALRCDPISGHVSLFWYQQALGQGPEFLTYFQNEAQLDKSGLPSDRFFAERPEGSVSTLKIQRTQQEDSAVYLCASSFADVTEAFFGQGTRLTVV.

The CDR3 spells CASSIRGTTNSNQPQHF. CDR3 bases: TGTGCCAGTAGTATTCGTGGGACAACTAATAGCAATCAGCCCCAGCATTTT. The V call is TRBV19, the J call TRBJ1-5, with D possibly TRBD1 on 6 matching bases. Germline lookup yields CDR1 LNHDA and CDR2 SQIVND (reference sequence). The CDR3 extends over 17 amino acids. V shed 3 bases and J shed 0 bases, with 15 bases lying between them.

This chain links TRBV6-5 with TRBJ1-5; TRBD1 aligns across 8 bases. Trimming took 5 bases from V and 6 from J; bases not matched to a gene: 9. CDR1 MNHEY and CDR2 SVGAGI come from the germline V gene. The CDR3 consists of 15 residues. DNA for the CDR3: TGTGCCAGCAGTCAGGACAGGGCCCAGTTTCAGCCCCAGCATTTT. The encoded protein is CASSQDRAQFQPQHF.

V gene TRBV5-4 combines with J gene TRBJ2-5, with D tentatively TRBD2 (6 bases). Per germline, CDR1 SGHNT and CDR2 YYREEE (reference sequence). Between the trimmed V and J ends, which lost 5 bases and 4 bases, there was a span of 18 bases. The CDR3 sequence is 15 residues long. The CDR3 spells CASSTLAPPGETQYF. For the CDR3, the DNA is TGTGCCAGCAGTACCCTAGCGCCCCCCGGAGAGACCCAGTACTTC.

The chain uses TRBV5-1 and TRBJ1-2; 7 nucleotides agree with TRBD1. The CDR3 covers 13 residues. J gave up 5 bases and V 3 bases, and 4 bases lay outside the gene matches. Germline V gene sequence: CDR1 SGHRS, CDR2 YFSETQ. CDR3 sequence: CASSWGQTYGYTF. For the CDR3, the DNA is TGCGCCAGCAGCTGGGGACAGACTTATGGCTACACCTTC.

The chain couples TRBV15 to TRBJ2-7; 8 bases map to TRBD2. The CDR3 has 15 amino acids. Germline trimming cut 0 bases from V and 3 bases from J; bases unmatched to any gene: 4. Germline CDR1 reads LNHNV; CDR2 reads YYDKDF (reference sequence). The CDR3 here is CATSRELAEGYEQYF. The CDR3 bases are TGTGCCACCAGCAGAGAACTAGCGGAAGGCTACGAGCAGTACTTC. Full variable domain (remainder filled in from reference TRBV15 and TRBJ2-7): DAMVIQNPRYQVTQFGKPVTLSCSQTLNHNVMYWYQQKSSQAPKLLFHYYDKDFNNEADTPDNFQSRRPNTSFCFLDIRSPGLGDTAMYLCATSRELAEGYEQYFGPGTRLTVT.

The chain combines TRBV11-3 with TRBJ1-1; 7 bases fit TRBD1. Unmatched junction bases numbered 5, after V lost 3 bases and J lost 7 bases. The germline gives CDR1 SGHNT, CDR2 YENEEA. The CDR3 has 13 residues. CDR3 amino acids: CASSFRQGLEAFF. The DNA for the CDR3 is TGTGCCAGCAGCTTCAGACAGGGACTTGAAGCTTTCTTT.

The gene calls are TRBV15 and TRBJ1-1; 8 bases agree with TRBD1. CDR3 length: 15 amino acids. V trimming: 1 base; J trimming: 5 bases; junction bases outside the gene matches: 6. CDR1 is LNHNV, CDR2 YYDKDF, per germline (reference sequence). CDR3 sequence: CATSRAGTGFTEAFF. DNA for the CDR3: TGTGCCACCAGCAGAGCCGGGACAGGATTTACTGAAGCTTTCTTT.

The chain recombines TRBV11-1 with TRBJ2-1, with 10 bases identical to TRBD2. CDR3 length: 14 amino acids. CDR1 is SGHAT and CDR2 is FQDESV in the germline V gene (reference sequence). V lost 5 bases to trimming and J lost 9 bases; unmatched junction nucleotides: 7. CDR3 bases: TGTGCCAGCAGCCGATTGAGGACTAGCGGTGAGCAGTTCTTC. The encoded protein is CASSRLRTSGEQFF. The full variable domain, its missing parts supplied by reference TRBV11-1 and TRBJ2-1, is EAEVAQSPRYKITEKSQAVAFWCDPISGHATLYWYRQILGQGPELLVQFQDESVVDDSQLPKDRFSAERLKGVDSTLKIQPAELGDSAMYLCASSRLRTSGEQFFGPGTRLTVL.

This clone was seen just once. This chain links TRBV6-1 with TRBJ2-7; 10 nucleotides align to TRBD2. The V segment lost 2 bases and the J segment 2 bases; nucleotides outside the gene matches: 3. From germline, CDR1 is MNHNS and CDR2 SASEGT. The CDR3 is 15 amino acids. CDR3 amino acids: CASSESSGRAYEQYF. The CDR3 DNA follows: TGTGCCAGCAGTGAATCCAGCGGGAGGGCCTACGAGCAGTACTTC.

The chain uses TRBV5-4 and TRBJ2-2; D gene ambiguous. The CDR3 consists of 13 residues. Per germline, CDR1 SGHNT and CDR2 YYREEE (reference sequence). The germline V and J ends were trimmed by 2 bases and 4 bases, with 6 bases remaining between them. CDR3 sequence (DNA): TGTGCCAGCAGCTTCGGAGCCACCGGGGAGCTGTTTTTT. It codes for CASSFGATGELFF. Variable domain in full (rest from reference TRBV5-4 and TRBJ2-2): ETGVTQSPTHLIKTRGQQVTLRCSSQSGHNTVSWYQQALGQGPQFIFQYYREEENGRGNFPPRFSGLQFPNYSSELNVNALELDDSALYLCASSFGATGELFFGEGSRLTVL.

The V and J genes are TRBV2 and TRBJ2-1; 12 bases are a match to TRBD2. This CDR3 contains 15 residues. Germline-derived CDR1 and CDR2 are SNHLY and FYNNEI. Trimming removed 7 bases from V and 6 bases from J; junction bases left unmatched: 7. The CDR3 nucleotides read TGTGCCAGCAATTTTCTAGCGGGAGGGCCCAATGAGCAGTTCTTC. Its translation is CASNFLAGGPNEQFF.

V and J are TRBV5-1 and TRBJ2-7; no clear D gene. The V end was cut by 0 bases, the J end by 1 base, with 8 bases between. The CDR3 is 14 residues long. The germline V gene encodes CDR1 SGHRS and CDR2 YFSETQ. The CDR3 bases are TGCGCCAGCAGCTTGGACGGCAGGTCCTACGAGCAGTACTTC. Its translation: CASSLDGRSYEQYF.